This entry is about one T cell receptor (beta chain). Unique molecular identifiers tagged the TCRbeta library. TCRdb recomputed calls from the PCR reads with MiXCR, one row per CDR3 protein. The sample comprises roughly 89,000 distinct CDR3 sequences, 12% of which are singletons, and approximately 13% rests with the top ten. This record comes from a study of T-cell reconstitution after alpha-beta-depleted transplantation in children. The CDR3 consists of 12 residues. Trimming shortened V by 8 bases and J by 5 bases, and 13 bases separated the two germline ends. Looked up from germline, CDR1 is LGHNA and CDR2 is YNFKEQ.

This receptor was taken from a human donor who donated a stem cell graft to a child with inherited bone marrow failure. The sample was PBMCs from the stem cell graft donor, taken from the stem cell graft. The V call is TRBV4-2, the J call TRBJ2-7; no clear D. CDR3 in amino acids: CASQRSWDEQYF. CDR3 sequence (DNA): TGTGCCAGCCAAAGGTCTTGGGACGAGCAGTACTTC.